The source of this T cell receptor (beta chain) is a study of blood T cell repertoires in COVID-19. Study-wide context: Sample material is recorded as cDNA or gDNA derived from T cells, B-cell-depleted T cells, or PBMCs.

Germline CDR1 is LGHDT and CDR2 is YNNKEL (reference sequence). CDR3 size: 15 residues. V shed 0 bases and J shed 7 bases, with 15 bases lying between them. TCRdb's table, derived via immunoSEQ multiplex PCR, lists solely in-frame clones and lacks some. The repertoire consists of 190,000 or so clones, with less than 80% occurring once and the leading ten covering roughly 13%. The sequencing sample was made of peripheral blood. This sequence was found in a man aged 50 to 59 who had recovered from COVID-19. This chain links TRBV3-1 (or the pseudogene TRBV3-2) with TRBJ1-1; D may be TRBD1 (5 bases). The CDR3 DNA reads TGTGCCAGCAGCCAAGATTATGGAGGGGAAAATGAAGCTTTCTTT. It encodes CASSQDYGGENEAFF.